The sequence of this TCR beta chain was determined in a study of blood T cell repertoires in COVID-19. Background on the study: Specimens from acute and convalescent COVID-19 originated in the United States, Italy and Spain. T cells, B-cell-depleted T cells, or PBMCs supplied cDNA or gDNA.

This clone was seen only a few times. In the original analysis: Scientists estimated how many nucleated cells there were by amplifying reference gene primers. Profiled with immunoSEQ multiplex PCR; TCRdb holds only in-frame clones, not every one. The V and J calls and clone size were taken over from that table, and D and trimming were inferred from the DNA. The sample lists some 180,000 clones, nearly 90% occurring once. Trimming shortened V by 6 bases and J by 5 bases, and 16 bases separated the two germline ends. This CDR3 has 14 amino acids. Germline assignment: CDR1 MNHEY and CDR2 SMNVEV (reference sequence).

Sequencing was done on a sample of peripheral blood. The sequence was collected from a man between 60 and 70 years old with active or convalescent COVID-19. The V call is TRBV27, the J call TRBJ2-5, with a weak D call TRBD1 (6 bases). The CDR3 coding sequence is TGTGCCAGCAGAAGGGGGTACGGCGGGGAGACCCAGTACTTC. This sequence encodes CASRRGYGGETQYF.